This entry lists 18 T cell receptor beta chains sequenced from one sample in a study of blood T cell repertoires in COVID-19. Here immunoSEQ multiplex PCR was the method, and the copy in TCRdb shows in-frame clones only, minus some. In the table there are more than 55,000 clones, around nine tenths of which are singletons. The sequenced sample consisted of peripheral blood. Receptors were obtained from an elderly man with acute or convalescent COVID-19.

This sequence joins TRBV7-2 and TRBJ2-5, with D perhaps matching TRBD1 (7 bases). V was cut by 5 bases and J by 5 bases, with 15 bases left in between. The CDR3 contains 14 residues. CDR1 is SGHTA, CDR2 FQGNSA, per germline. The CDR3 DNA reads TGTGCCAGCAGCCCAGGGGGGACCAGGGAGACCCAGTACTTC. It is translated as CASSPGGTRETQYF.

This clone was recorded once. The genes are TRBV5-4 and TRBJ2-2, with a possible D match to TRBD2 (7 bases). Trimming pared 4 bases from V and 4 bases from J, leaving 14 bases between. Germline V gene lookup returns CDR1 SGHNT and CDR2 YYREEE (reference sequence). CDR3 length: 15 residues. The CDR3 coding sequence is TGTGCCAGCAGCCCCCGGGGGGCCGTCACCGGGGAGCTGTTTTTT. It encodes CASSPRGAVTGELFF.

The chain carries TRBV18 and TRBJ2-7, with D hard to call. CDR1 is KGHSH, CDR2 LQKENI, per germline. The CDR3 runs to 15 residues. Trimming stripped 0 bases from V and 2 bases from J, with 11 bases between. The CDR3 DNA reads as TGTGCCAGCTCACCACCAAGTCTAGGCGCCTACGAGCAGTACTTC. Translating gives CASSPPSLGAYEQYF.

The chain joins TRBV11-2 to TRBJ1-1, with D unresolved. The CDR3 consists of 13 residues. Trimming shortened V by 0 bases and J by 4 bases, and 6 bases separated the two germline ends. Germline V gives CDR1 SGHAT, CDR2 FQNNGV. CDR3 bases: TGTGCCAGCAGCTTAGACACGGGCACTGAAGCTTTCTTT. This codes for CASSLDTGTEAFF.

The rearrangement joins TRBV24-1 to TRBJ1-2; maybe TRBD1 (5 bases). Germline loops: CDR1 KGHDR, CDR2 SFDVKD. Trimming removed 5 bases at V and 6 bases at J, with 12 bases between. The CDR3 length is 13 residues. CDR3 sequence: CATSGTRVNGYTF. Here the CDR3 DNA reads TGTGCCACCAGTGGGACCAGGGTCAATGGCTACACCTTC.

The gene calls are TRBV19 and TRBJ2-7, with a tentative D call TRBD1 (5 bases). The CDR3 is 14 residues long. Trimming removed 0 bases at V and 0 bases at J, with 6 bases between. The germline gives CDR1 LNHDA, CDR2 SQIVND (reference sequence). The CDR3 nucleotides are TGTGCCAGTAGTATAGACAGGGTCTCCTACGAGCAGTACTTC. Residues: CASSIDRVSYEQYF.

The rearrangement uses TRBV5-8 and TRBJ2-7, with TRBD1 matching over 7 bases. CDR3 length: 14 residues. V lost 4 bases, J lost 3 bases, and 7 bases stayed unmatched. Germline CDR1 is SGHTS and CDR2 is YDEGEE. The CDR3 reads CASSLTGARYEQYF. The CDR3, as DNA: TGTGCCAGCAGCCTTACAGGGGCGCGCTACGAGCAGTACTTC.

In this sample, this clone turned up once. The V call is TRBV6-5, the J call TRBJ2-7, with TRBD1 matching over 9 bases. The CDR3 covers 15 residues. The junction had 13 bases not matched to a gene; V was cut back by 7 bases and J by 6 bases. CDR1 and CDR2 (germline): MNHEY, SVGAGI. The CDR3 here is CASTQRGTGSLEQYF. CDR3 in DNA: TGTGCCAGCACTCAAAGGGGGACAGGGTCACTCGAGCAGTACTTC.

This chain joins TRBV28 and TRBJ2-1; maybe TRBD1 (6 bases). This CDR3 has 15 amino acids. The V end was cut by 6 bases, the J end by 0 bases, with 12 bases between. Germline CDR1 is MDHEN and CDR2 is SYDVKM. CDR3 protein: CASRTSGASYNEQFF. For the CDR3, the DNA is TGTGCCAGCAGAACATCAGGGGCCTCCTACAATGAGCAGTTCTTC.

This clone was recorded a few times. V is TRBV4-1 and J is TRBJ2-7; 12 nucleotides line up with TRBD1. Unmatched junction bases numbered 5, after V lost 1 base and J lost 1 base. There are 17 residues in the CDR3. Germline CDR1 reads MGHRA; CDR2 reads YSYEKL. CDR3 residues: CASSQAPGQGASYEQYF. Here the CDR3 DNA reads TGCGCCAGCAGCCAAGCCCCGGGACAGGGGGCGTCCTACGAGCAGTACTTC.

This rearrangement joins TRBV9 to TRBJ2-7, with D possibly being TRBD2 (6 bases). V gave up 4 bases and J gave up 5 bases, with 13 bases separating them. Per the germline V gene, CDR1 is SGDLS and CDR2 is YYNGEE. There are 13 residues in the CDR3. The CDR3 here is CASSPYWGDEQYF. Here the CDR3 DNA reads TGTGCCAGCAGCCCTTATTGGGGGGACGAGCAGTACTTC. The full variable domain, its missing parts supplied by reference TRBV9 and TRBJ2-7, is DSGVTQTPKHLITATGQRVTLRCSPRSGDLSVYWYQQSLDQGLQFLIQYYNGEERAKGNILERFSAQQFPDLHSELNLSSLELGDSALYFCASSPYWGDEQYFGPGTRLTVT.

The rearrangement links TRBV2 to TRBJ1-2, with 7 positions matching TRBD1. This CDR3 contains 14 residues. V trimming: 5 bases; J trimming: 7 bases; junction bases outside the gene matches: 10. The germline gives CDR1 SNHLY, CDR2 FYNNEI. The CDR3 DNA follows: TGTGCCAGCAGTTCGACAGGGACTTTGGCTGGCTACACCTTC. Encoded protein: CASSSTGTLAGYTF.

Worth noting for this clone: The junction differs from germline at one of its ends, possibly a read error. CDR3 region: CASSLGGGGGQETQYF. The CDR3 coding sequence is TGTGCTAGCAGCTTAGGAGGCGGGGGGGGTCAAGAGACCCAGTACTTC. The chain joins TRBV7-7 to TRBJ2-5, with 9 bases fitting TRBD2. The CDR3 has 16 residues. Germline V lookup: CDR1 SSHAT, CDR2 FNYEAQ (reference sequence).

The chain recombines TRBV5-1 with TRBJ2-5; 7 bases line up with TRBD1. The germline CDR1 and CDR2 sequences are SGHRS and YFSETQ. The CDR3 totals 13 residues. Trimming at V came to 4 bases and at J to 7 bases, leaving 7 bases not matched to a gene. The CDR3 DNA is TGCGCCAGCAGCACAGGGACAGCAGGGACCCAGTACTTC. The encoded protein is CASSTGTAGTQYF.

This chain uses TRBV6-1 with TRBJ1-5, with 7 bases identical to TRBD1. This CDR3 has 17 amino acids. Germline V gene data show CDR1 as MNHNS and CDR2 as SASEGT. Trimming at V came to 2 bases and at J to 0 bases, leaving 7 bases not matched to a gene. The DNA for the CDR3 is TGTGCCAGCAGTGAATTCGGCCAGGGGGGTAGCAATCAGCCCCAGCATTTT. It yields the protein CASSEFGQGGSNQPQHF.

The chain recombines TRBV5-4 with TRBJ1-2; D is unclear. V dropped 0 bases and J dropped 1 base, with 10 bases sitting between them. The CDR3 consists of 15 residues. Germline V CDR1 and CDR2: SGHNT, YYREEE (reference sequence). This chain's CDR3 is CASSLGGDVNYGYTF. For the CDR3, the DNA is TGTGCCAGCAGCTTGGGAGGCGACGTTAACTATGGCTACACCTTC.

This sequence joins TRBV5-6 and TRBJ1-1, with a possible D match to TRBD1 (6 bases). The CDR3 covers 13 residues. CDR1 SGHDT and CDR2 YYEEEE come from the germline V gene. V lost 7 bases and J 8 bases, leaving 18 bases between the germline ends. The CDR3 region has the DNA TGTGCCAGCGGCATGGGCGGGGGCGACGAAGCTTTCTTT. This codes for CASGMGGGDEAFF.

The chain combines TRBV19 with TRBJ1-5, with D possibly TRBD1 on 5 matching bases. The CDR3 has 16 residues. The V end was cut by 3 bases, the J end by 0 bases, with 12 bases between. Germline assignment: CDR1 LNHDA and CDR2 SQIVND (reference sequence). The CDR3 sequence is CASSMTDFYSNQPQHF. The CDR3 nucleotides are TGTGCCAGTAGTATGACAGATTTTTATAGCAATCAGCCCCAGCATTTT.